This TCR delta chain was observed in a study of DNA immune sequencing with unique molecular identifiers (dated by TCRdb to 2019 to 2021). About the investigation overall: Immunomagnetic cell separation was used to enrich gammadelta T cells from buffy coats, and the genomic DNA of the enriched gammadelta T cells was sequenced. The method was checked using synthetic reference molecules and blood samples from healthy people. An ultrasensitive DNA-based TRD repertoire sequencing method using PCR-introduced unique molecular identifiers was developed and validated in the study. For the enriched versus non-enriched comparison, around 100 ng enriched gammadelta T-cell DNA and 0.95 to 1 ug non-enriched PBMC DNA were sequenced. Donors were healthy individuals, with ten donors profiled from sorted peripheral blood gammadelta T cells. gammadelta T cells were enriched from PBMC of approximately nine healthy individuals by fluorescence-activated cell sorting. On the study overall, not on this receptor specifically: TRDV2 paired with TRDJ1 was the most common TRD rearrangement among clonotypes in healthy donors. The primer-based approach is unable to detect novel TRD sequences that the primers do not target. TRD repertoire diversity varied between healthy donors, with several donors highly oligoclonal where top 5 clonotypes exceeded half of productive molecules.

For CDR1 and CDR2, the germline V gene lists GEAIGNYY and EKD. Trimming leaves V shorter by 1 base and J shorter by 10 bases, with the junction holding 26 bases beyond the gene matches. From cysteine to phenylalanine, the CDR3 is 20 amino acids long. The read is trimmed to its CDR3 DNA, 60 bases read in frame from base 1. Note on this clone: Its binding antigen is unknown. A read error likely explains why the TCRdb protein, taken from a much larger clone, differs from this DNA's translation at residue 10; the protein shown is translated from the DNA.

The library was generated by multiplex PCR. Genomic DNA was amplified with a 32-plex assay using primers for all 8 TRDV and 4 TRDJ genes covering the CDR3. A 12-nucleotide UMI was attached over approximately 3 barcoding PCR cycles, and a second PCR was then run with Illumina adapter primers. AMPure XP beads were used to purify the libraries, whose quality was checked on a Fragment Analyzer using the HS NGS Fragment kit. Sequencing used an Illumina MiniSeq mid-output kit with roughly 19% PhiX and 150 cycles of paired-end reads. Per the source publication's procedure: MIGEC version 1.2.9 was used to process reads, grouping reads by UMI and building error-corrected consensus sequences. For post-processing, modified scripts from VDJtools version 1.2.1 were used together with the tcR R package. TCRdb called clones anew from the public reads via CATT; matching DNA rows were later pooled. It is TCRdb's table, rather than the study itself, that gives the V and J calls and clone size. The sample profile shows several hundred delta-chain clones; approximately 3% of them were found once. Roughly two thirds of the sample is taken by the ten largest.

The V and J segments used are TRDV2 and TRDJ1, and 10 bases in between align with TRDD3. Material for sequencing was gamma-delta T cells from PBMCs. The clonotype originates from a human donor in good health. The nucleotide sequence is TGTGCCTGTGACACATTAACTGGGGGATGCTTAAGGGGGGAGCCCCAAGTACTCATCTTT. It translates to CACDTLTGGCLRGEPQVLIF.